A selection of T cell receptor beta chains follows, all from one sample in a study of blood T cell repertoires in COVID-19. TCRdb's table, derived via immunoSEQ multiplex PCR, lists solely in-frame clones and lacks some. Altogether about 110,000 clones are present, roughly 76% being singletons, with the ten largest covering 7.6%. Specimen: peripheral blood. These receptors all stem from a woman aged 55 to 70 with acute or convalescent COVID-19. CDR3s include the opening cysteine and the closing phenylalanine or tryptophan. The D gene is left open where the match is weak. Not all rows give a size; the values are once, few, many and, for expanded clones, a class.

clone_size,d_call,v_call,j_call,cdr3_aa,cdr3_nt
-,-,TRBV28,TRBJ2-7,CASSSINDWGAEQYF,TGTGCCAGCAGTTCGATAAACGACTGGGGCGCCGAGCAGTACTTC
few,TRBD1,TRBV12-3/TRBV12-4,TRBJ1-2,CASSLTGDYGYTF,TGTGCCAGCAGTTTAACAGGGGACTATGGCTACACCTTC
few,TRBD1,TRBV3-1/TRBV3-2,TRBJ1-5,CASSHGQGSNQPQHF,TGTGCCAGCAGCCATGGACAGGGAAGCAATCAGCCCCAGCATTTT
-,-,TRBV14,TRBJ2-5,CASSHNRAQETQYF,TGTGCCAGCAGCCATAACAGGGCCCAAGAGACCCAGTACTTC
-,-,TRBV6-5,TRBJ2-3,CASKSHSQDTQYF,TGTGCCAGCAAATCTCATAGCCAGGATACGCAGTATTTT
-,-,TRBV11-2,TRBJ2-7,CASSSDRTLYEQYF,TGTGCCAGCAGCTCGGACAGAACTTTATACGAGCAGTACTTC
-,-,TRBV7-2,TRBJ1-6,CASSSNSGALNSPLHF,TGTGCCAGCAGCTCAAACAGTGGGGCCTTAAATTCACCCCTCCACTTT
few,TRBD1,TRBV5-1,TRBJ1-1,CASSWVGQGEAFF,TGCGCCAGCAGCTGGGTTGGACAGGGGGAAGCTTTCTTT
once,-,TRBV5-1,TRBJ1-6,CASQLGDISSPLHF,TGCGCCAGTCAACTAGGGGACATTAGCTCACCCCTCCACTTT
few,TRBD2,TRBV7-9,TRBJ2-7,CASSLRSSREGSYEQYF,TGTGCCAGCAGCTTAAGGTCGAGCAGGGAGGGCTCCTACGAGCAGTACTTC
-,TRBD1,TRBV9,TRBJ1-2,CASSATGGVAGYTF,TGTGCCAGCAGCGCCACAGGGGGCGTAGCTGGCTACACCTTC
few,TRBD1,TRBV14,TRBJ2-3,CASSRDREGFADTQYF,TGTGCCAGCAGCCGGGACAGGGAGGGTTTCGCAGATACGCAGTATTTT
-,TRBD1,TRBV19,TRBJ1-1,CASKGQGVGAEAFF,TGTGCCAGTAAGGGACAGGGGGTTGGGGCTGAAGCTTTCTTT
-,-,TRBV5-1,TRBJ1-1,CASSSDLATEAFF,TGCGCCAGCAGCTCCGACTTGGCCACTGAAGCTTTCTTT
once,-,TRBV18,TRBJ2-1,CASSDSSYNEQFF,TGTGCCAGCTCGGACAGCTCCTACAATGAGCAGTTCTTC
many,TRBD1,TRBV7-7,TRBJ2-5,CASSQTGGSSETQYF,TGTGCCAGCAGCCAGACAGGGGGGTCCTCAGAGACCCAGTACTTC
-,-,TRBV5-4,TRBJ2-3,CASSLGGGSGDTQYF,TGTGCCAGCAGCTTAGGAGGGGGCAGTGGAGATACGCAGTATTTT
-,-,TRBV9,TRBJ1-3,CASSVAEERLRLGLFSGNTIYF,TGTGCCAGCAGCGTAGCCGAGGAACGATTAAGGCTAGGACTTTTCTCTGGAAACACCATATATTTT
-,TRBD1,TRBV11-2,TRBJ1-2,CASSLVGTDYYGYTF,TGTGCCAGCAGCTTAGTCGGGACAGACTACTATGGCTACACCTTC
few,-,TRBV9,TRBJ2-2,CASSVGLRLDTGELFF,TGTGCCAGCAGCGTAGGATTGCGCCTGGACACCGGGGAGCTGTTTTTT
-,TRBD1,TRBV10-3,TRBJ2-7,CAISSRGSSSYEQYF,TGTGCCATCAGTTCCAGGGGGAGTAGCTCCTACGAGCAGTACTTC
-,-,TRBV5-6,TRBJ1-2,CASSLKGVVGYTF,TGTGCCAGCAGCTTGAAGGGAGTAGTTGGCTACACCTTC
few,-,TRBV28,TRBJ1-3,CASSKPTGASGNTIYF,TGTGCCAGCAGTAAACCGACAGGAGCCTCTGGAAACACCATATATTTT
-,-,TRBV19,TRBJ2-1,CASSSFYNEQFF,TGTGCCAGTAGCAGTTTTTACAATGAGCAGTTCTTC
-,TRBD1,TRBV4-1,TRBJ1-2,CASSHRTGGLSSYGYTF,TGCGCCAGCAGCCATAGGACAGGGGGGCTGAGTAGCTATGGCTACACCTTC
-,TRBD1,TRBV2,TRBJ1-6,CASSETGFVTLHF,TGTGCCAGCAGTGAGACAGGGTTCGTCACCCTCCACTTT
-,-,TRBV4-1,TRBJ1-1,CASSQEPITDSRNTEAFF,TGCGCCAGCAGCCAAGAACCGATAACGGACAGCCGGAACACTGAAGCTTTCTTT
-,-,TRBV11-2,TRBJ2-3,CASSLEGVSNTDTQYF,TGTGCCAGCAGCTTAGAAGGGGTCTCAAACACAGATACGCAGTATTTT
-,-,TRBV28,TRBJ1-4,CASSSGGLHNEKLFF,TGTGCCAGCAGTTCGGGGGGGCTCCATAATGAAAAACTGTTTTTT
-,-,TRBV5-6,TRBJ1-5,CASSSGSSSNQPQHF,TGTGCCAGCAGCTCAGGATCAAGTAGCAATCAGCCCCAGCATTTT
few,TRBD1,TRBV10-3,TRBJ1-1,CASQTGMGERMEAFF,TGTGCCAGCCAGACAGGGATGGGTGAGAGAATGGAAGCTTTCTTT
few,-,TRBV6-2/TRBV6-3,TRBJ2-3,CASSPTEDTQYF,TGTGCCAGCAGTCCGACAGAAGATACGCAGTATTTT
few,TRBD1,TRBV29-1,TRBJ2-7,CSVTGTGDADEQYF,TGCAGCGTGACCGGGACAGGGGACGCGGACGAGCAGTACTTC
-,-,TRBV7-2,TRBJ1-2,CASSLQGYGYTF,TGTGCCAGCAGCTTACAGGGGTATGGCTACACCTTC
-,-,TRBV15,TRBJ1-1,CATSTGEAEAFF,TGTGCCACCAGCACGGGGGAGGCTGAAGCTTTCTTT
many,-,TRBV7-9,TRBJ2-5,CASSLALAETQYF,TGTGCCAGCAGCTTAGCCCTAGCAGAGACCCAGTACTTC
-,TRBD2,TRBV7-2,TRBJ2-2,CASSLTSGGLVGELFF,TGTGCCAGCAGCCTGACTAGCGGGGGGTTGGTCGGGGAGCTGTTTTTT
-,-,TRBV25-1,TRBJ2-5,CASSVGGQETQYF,TGTGCCAGCAGTGTGGGGGGACAAGAGACCCAGTACTTC
-,-,TRBV19,TRBJ1-1,CASSRAENTEAFF,TGTGCCAGTAGTAGGGCAGAGAACACTGAAGCTTTCTTT
few,TRBD2,TRBV29-1,TRBJ2-2,CSVAGGNTGELFF,TGCAGCGTTGCGGGGGGGAACACCGGGGAGCTGTTTTTT
-,-,TRBV6-4,TRBJ2-2,CASSQGSNTGELFF,TGTGCCAGCAGCCAGGGTAGTAACACCGGGGAGCTGTTTTTT
-,TRBD1,TRBV3-1/TRBV3-2,TRBJ1-3,CASSQGGQELWGNTIYF,TGTGCCAGCAGCCAAGGGGGACAGGAACTCTGGGGAAACACCATATATTTT
-,TRBD1,TRBV6-2/TRBV6-3,TRBJ1-1,CASSSYTGGKGTEAFF,TGTGCCAGCAGTTCGTACACAGGGGGTAAAGGCACTGAAGCTTTCTTT
-,-,TRBV5-8,TRBJ1-1,CASSWTVVQGTEAFF,TGTGCCAGCAGCTGGACGGTCGTCCAGGGCACTGAAGCTTTCTTT